The 31 T cell receptor beta chains given below trace back to one sample, sequenced in a study of blood T cell repertoires in COVID-19. The protocol was immunoSEQ multiplex PCR, while the TCRdb copy is restricted to in-frame clones and leaves out a portion. The sample lists about 150,000 clones, around 80% occurring once. The sample comprised peripheral blood. The receptors originated from a woman between 50 and 59 years old with acute or convalescent COVID-19.

The genes are TRBV4-1 and TRBJ1-1; perhaps TRBD1 as D (6 bases). Trimming stripped 2 bases from V and 7 bases from J, with 23 bases between. The CDR3 is made up of 17 amino acids. Germline V lookup: CDR1 MGHRA, CDR2 YSYEKL. CDR3 sequence reads: CASSQLLQGPERREAFF. CDR3 bases: TGCGCCAGCAGCCAACTCTTGCAGGGGCCGGAGAGGCGTGAAGCTTTCTTT.

The chain has TRBV7-2 and TRBJ2-1, with 9 bases matching TRBD2. CDR1 and CDR2 (germline): SGHTA, FQGNSA. The CDR3 is 17 amino acids. The V segment lost 5 bases and the J segment 2 bases; nucleotides outside the gene matches: 10. The CDR3 protein is CASSPTTGTSPYNEQFF. The DNA of the CDR3 is TGTGCCAGCAGCCCAACTACCGGGACTAGCCCCTACAATGAGCAGTTCTTC.

The chain joins TRBV7-3 to TRBJ2-2; TRBD2 is a possible D gene (5 bases). CDR3 length: 13 residues. From germline, CDR1 is SGHTA and CDR2 FQGTGA. Trimming stripped 4 bases from V and 7 bases from J, with 10 bases between. CDR3 in amino acids: CASSSATNGELFF. CDR3 nucleotides: TGTGCCAGCAGCTCCGCGACTAACGGGGAGCTGTTTTTT. Combining the CDR3 with reference TRBV7-3 and TRBJ2-2 gives the whole variable domain GAGVSQTPSNKVTEKGKYVELRCDPISGHTALYWYRQSLGQGPEFLIYFQGTGAADDSGLPNDRFFAVRPEGSVSTLKIQRTERGDSAVYLCASSSATNGELFFGEGSRLTVL.

The rearrangement links TRBV12-3 or TRBV12-4 to TRBJ2-3; 12 bases fit TRBD2. V lost 10 bases and J lost 3; bases outside the gene matches: 2. There are 13 residues in the CDR3. The chain's CDR3 is CATGLAGTDTQYF. The CDR3 DNA is TGTGCCACGGGACTAGCGGGTACAGATACGCAGTATTTT.

This chain connects TRBV6-5 to TRBJ1-5, with D maybe TRBD1 (6 bases). Trimming shortened V by 6 bases and J by 2 bases, and 11 bases separated the two germline ends. This CDR3 has 14 amino acids. CDR1 and CDR2 (germline): MNHEY, SVGAGI. The CDR3 sequence: CASRSQGGNQPQHF. The CDR3, as DNA: TGTGCCAGCAGATCACAGGGAGGCAATCAGCCCCAGCATTTT.

The rearrangement joins TRBV18 to TRBJ2-5; 8 bases agree with TRBD2. In germline, CDR1 is KGHSH, CDR2 LQKENI. This CDR3 is 17 amino acids long. Losses at the gene ends were 5 bases for V and 4 bases for J; bases not matched to a gene: 15. The CDR3 spells CASSAARGGLIGETQYF. DNA for the CDR3: TGTGCCAGCTCAGCCGCCCGGGGGGGGCTCATAGGAGAGACCCAGTACTTC.

This clone was counted between two and nine times. The chain carries TRBV7-3 and TRBJ1-1, with D unresolved. Trimming stripped 3 bases from V and 7 bases from J, with 12 bases between. The CDR3 totals 13 residues. The germline CDR1 and CDR2 sequences are SGHTA and FQGTGA. This CDR3 reads CASSFSTGYEAFF. In nucleotides, the CDR3 is TGTGCCAGCAGCTTTAGCACGGGATATGAAGCTTTCTTT.

The chain links TRBV9 to TRBJ2-3, with TRBD2 matching 7 bases. CDR1 is SGDLS and CDR2 is YYNGEE in the germline V gene. Trimming cost V 4 bases and J 0 bases; bases outside gene matches: 8. CDR3 length equals 16 residues. The CDR3 here is CASSYREDSSTDTQYF. CDR3 DNA: TGTGCCAGCAGCTATCGGGAGGACTCTAGCACAGATACGCAGTATTTT. Full variable domain (remainder filled in from reference TRBV9 and TRBJ2-3): DSGVTQTPKHLITATGQRVTLRCSPRSGDLSVYWYQQSLDQGLQFLIQYYNGEERAKGNILERFSAQQFPDLHSELNLSSLELGDSALYFCASSYREDSSTDTQYFGPGTRLTVL.

This chain joins TRBV28 and TRBJ1-5; 8 bases are shared with TRBD1. Germline V gene lookup returns CDR1 MDHEN and CDR2 SYDVKM. This CDR3 contains 15 residues. The trim removed 5 bases at V and 7 bases at J, leaving 10 bases unmatched. The CDR3 sequence: CASSPLTGVGQPQHF. Written as DNA, the CDR3 is TGTGCCAGCAGTCCCCTGACAGGGGTAGGGCAGCCCCAGCATTTT. Complete variable domain (other parts from reference TRBV28 and TRBJ1-5): DVKVTQSSRYLVKRTGEKVFLECVQDMDHENMFWYRQDPGLGLRLIYFSYDVKMKEKGDIPEGYSVSREKKERFSLILESASTNQTSMYLCASSPLTGVGQPQHFGDGTRLSIL.

V gene TRBV6-5 combines with J gene TRBJ1-3; 7 bases fit TRBD1. J lost 8 bases, V lost 6 bases, and 13 bases had no gene match. Germline CDR1 and CDR2: MNHEY and SVGAGI. The CDR3 runs to 15 residues. The CDR3 DNA follows: TGTGCCAGCAGAGCAGACCCGACAGGGTGGGACACCATATATTTT. This gives the protein CASRADPTGWDTIYF.

This rearrangement joins TRBV3-1 (or the pseudogene TRBV3-2) to TRBJ2-7, with a tentative D call TRBD2 (6 bases). Germline CDR1 and CDR2: LGHDT and YNNKEL (reference sequence). Trimming cost V 0 bases and J 3 bases, with 24 bases left between them. The CDR3 loop spans 19 amino acids. CDR3 in amino acids: CASSQDVMGLSHGGYEQYF. The CDR3 nucleotides read TGTGCCAGCAGCCAAGATGTTATGGGACTTTCACACGGGGGCTACGAGCAGTACTTC.

The chain employs TRBV5-1 and TRBJ1-1, with D perhaps matching TRBD1 (6 bases). CDR3 length: 15 residues. Germline values: CDR1 SGHRS, CDR2 YFSETQ. Trimming removed 0 bases from V and 1 base from J, with 10 bases in between. The CDR3 coding sequence is TGCGCCAGCAGCTTGGAGACAGGCCGGAACACTGAAGCTTTCTTT. Translating gives CASSLETGRNTEAFF. The full variable domain, rest sourced from reference TRBV5-1 and TRBJ1-1, is KAGVTQTPRYLIKTRGQQVTLSCSPISGHRSVSWYQQTPGQGLQFLFEYFSETQRNKGNFPGRFSGRQFSNSRSEMNVSTLELGDSALYLCASSLETGRNTEAFFGQGTRLTVV.

The rearrangement uses TRBV4-1 and TRBJ1-1, with a weak D call TRBD1 (6 bases). Germline V gives CDR1 MGHRA, CDR2 YSYEKL. This CDR3 has 16 residues. The germline V and J ends were trimmed by 1 base and 0 bases, with 12 bases remaining between them. CDR3 DNA: TGCGCCAGCAGCCAAGTGGGCAGGGACATGAACACTGAAGCTTTCTTT. This translates into CASSQVGRDMNTEAFF.

This chain joins TRBV19 and TRBJ1-5, with D perhaps TRBD1 (6 bases). Between the trimmed V and J ends, which lost 4 bases and 0 bases, there was a span of 10 bases. CDR1 is LNHDA, CDR2 SQIVND, per germline (reference sequence). The CDR3 covers 15 residues. CDR3 sequence reads: CASSTTGYSNQPQHF. DNA of the CDR3: TGTGCCAGTAGTACGACAGGATATAGCAATCAGCCCCAGCATTTT.

This chain connects TRBV3-1 (or the pseudogene TRBV3-2) to TRBJ1-6, with unresolved D. V lost 6 bases and J lost 7, with 19 bases in between. Germline CDR1 is LGHDT and CDR2 is YNNKEL (reference sequence). This CDR3 contains 16 residues. CDR3 in amino acids: CASRRRVSGGNSPLHF. The CDR3 region has the DNA TGTGCCAGCAGACGGAGGGTCAGCGGAGGAAATTCACCCCTCCACTTT.

The chain uses TRBV2 and TRBJ1-6; 8 bases match TRBD1. The CDR3 runs 14 residues. In germline, CDR1 is SNHLY, CDR2 FYNNEI. V dropped 6 bases and J dropped 11; count of bases not matched to a gene: 9. CDR3 coding DNA: TGTGCCAGCAGCGTACAGGGGGGGTGGACACCCCTCCACTTT. It encodes CASSVQGGWTPLHF.

The CDR3 loop is CASSDGTGDEKLFF. DNA for the CDR3: TGTGCCAGCAGTGACGGGACAGGGGATGAAAAACTGTTTTTT. The rearrangement links TRBV6-1 to TRBJ1-4, with 10 positions matching TRBD1. V lost 3 bases and J lost 6; bases outside the gene matches: 1. Germline V gene sequence: CDR1 MNHNS, CDR2 SASEGT. The CDR3 is 14 amino acids.

V is TRBV9 and J is TRBJ2-2; a possible D gene is TRBD2 (5 bases). Germline V gene sequence: CDR1 SGDLS, CDR2 YYNGEE. V gave up 3 bases and J gave up 4 bases, with 10 bases separating them. The CDR3 length is 14 residues. DNA of the CDR3: TGTGCCAGCAGCGGGACTCCGCTCACCGGGGAGCTGTTTTTT. It specifies CASSGTPLTGELFF.

The chain is built from TRBV7-7 and TRBJ2-1; D possibly corresponds to TRBD1 (5 bases). The CDR3 covers 14 residues. The germline V gene encodes CDR1 SSHAT and CDR2 FNYEAQ (reference sequence). V shed 1 base and J shed 5 bases, with 9 bases lying between them. In nucleotides, the CDR3 is TGTGCCAGCAGCTTAGGGGGCCATAACAATGAGCAGTTCTTC. It specifies CASSLGGHNNEQFF.

This clone has a single count. The chain has TRBV5-1 and TRBJ1-1; possible D gene TRBD1, 5 bases. This CDR3 has 14 amino acids. Trimming left V 7 bases short and J 1 base short, with 14 bases between. CDR1 and CDR2 from the germline V gene are SGHRS and YFSETQ. The CDR3 protein is CASALQTENTEAFF. CDR3 bases: TGCGCCAGCGCCCTTCAGACAGAGAACACTGAAGCTTTCTTT.

The chain is built from TRBV9 and TRBJ2-7; maybe TRBD1 (6 bases). The CDR3 runs 15 residues. With 3 bases removed from V and 7 bases from J, the gap between germline ends came to 20 bases. Per germline, CDR1 SGDLS and CDR2 YYNGEE. The CDR3 reads CASSGSFQGLEEQYF. The CDR3, as DNA: TGTGCCAGCAGCGGCAGCTTCCAGGGGTTGGAAGAGCAGTACTTC.

The chain couples TRBV6-5 to TRBJ1-5; 8 positions match TRBD1. CDR1 MNHEY and CDR2 SVGAGI come from the germline V gene. The CDR3 extends over 13 amino acids. Losses at the gene ends were 7 bases for V and 8 bases for J; bases not matched to a gene: 7. This CDR3 is CASNPGGWEPQHF. The DNA of the CDR3 is TGTGCCAGCAATCCAGGGGGCTGGGAGCCCCAGCATTTT.

The chain has TRBV9 and TRBJ1-1; D is perhaps TRBD1 (6 bases). Trimming removed 4 bases at V and 1 base at J, with 14 bases between. Germline-derived CDR1 and CDR2 are SGDLS and YYNGEE. The CDR3 extends over 15 amino acids. The CDR3 spells CASSFLGTPNTEAFF. The DNA of the CDR3 is TGTGCCAGCAGCTTCTTGGGGACACCGAACACTGAAGCTTTCTTT.

The chain combines TRBV12-3 or TRBV12-4 with TRBJ1-2, with D maybe TRBD1 (6 bases). V was trimmed by 6 bases and J by 5 bases, leaving 13 bases between them. The CDR3 has 13 residues. The CDR3 is CASSTDRNYGYTF. The CDR3 DNA is TGTGCCAGCAGCACCGACAGGAATTATGGCTACACCTTC.

The chain carries TRBV5-6 and TRBJ2-7; D is possibly TRBD2 (6 bases). The V gene's germline CDR1 is SGHDT and CDR2 YYEEEE. The ends were cut back, 4 bases at V and 5 bases at J, with 13 bases in the middle. The CDR3 loop spans 13 amino acids. CDR3 sequence: CASSGVGRHEQYF. The CDR3, as DNA: TGTGCCAGCAGCGGCGTTGGGAGGCACGAGCAGTACTTC.

The V gene is TRBV5-6, the J gene TRBJ2-5, with 10 bases that match TRBD1. The CDR3 has 15 residues. J gave up 4 bases and V 4 bases, and 7 bases lay outside the gene matches. Germline V lookup: CDR1 SGHDT, CDR2 YYEEEE. CDR3 coding DNA: TGTGCCAGCAGCGCTGCGGGACAGGGGCCAGAGACCCAGTACTTC. The encoded protein is CASSAAGQGPETQYF.

The genes are TRBV10-3 and TRBJ1-1; the D gene is possibly TRBD1 (5 bases). Germline values: CDR1 ENHRY, CDR2 SYGVKD. The CDR3 totals 14 residues. V lost 1 base and J 5 bases, leaving 11 bases between the germline ends. CDR3 DNA: TGTGCCATCAGTGAGTACGGGGGAGGAACTGAAGCTTTCTTT. This codes for CAISEYGGGTEAFF.

In DNA, the CDR3 is TGTGCCACCAGCGGTCGGGTCGTCTCTGGAAACACCATATATTTT. Translation gives CATSGRVVSGNTIYF. This chain links TRBV15 with TRBJ1-3; no clear D. V was pared by 5 bases and J by 0 bases, with 11 bases between. Germline V CDR1 and CDR2: LNHNV, YYDKDF (reference sequence). The CDR3 is made up of 15 amino acids.

The gene calls are TRBV6-5 and TRBJ1-5; 7 bases are a match to TRBD1. Germline loops: CDR1 MNHEY, CDR2 SVGAGI. Trimming took 6 bases from V and 7 from J; bases not matched to a gene: 12. The CDR3 is 15 residues long. For the CDR3, the DNA is TGTGCCAGCAGCGAGGGGGCTGGGGTATGGCAGCCCCAGCATTTT. As protein: CASSEGAGVWQPQHF.

The genes are TRBV27 and TRBJ1-6; tentative D call: TRBD1 (6 bases). V was shortened by 2 bases and J by 4 bases, with 12 bases between the two germline ends. Germline-derived CDR1 and CDR2 are MNHEY and SMNVEV (reference sequence). There are 16 residues in the CDR3. The CDR3 DNA reads TGTGCCAGCAGTTTAGTCGGGACACAGTATAATTCACCCCTCCACTTT. Its translation is CASSLVGTQYNSPLHF.

This chain joins TRBV6-5 and TRBJ1-4; 7 bases align to TRBD1. With V trimmed by 4 bases and J by 0 bases, 5 bases remained unmatched. The germline V gene has CDR1 MNHEY and CDR2 SVGAGI. The CDR3 extends over 16 amino acids. Written as DNA, the CDR3 is TGTGCCAGCAGTTTCAGAACAGGGGCAACTAATGAAAAACTGTTTTTT. Protein product: CASSFRTGATNEKLFF.